This T cell receptor beta chain was identified during a study of blood T cell repertoires in COVID-19. As for the study in general: Acute and convalescent COVID-19 samples came from the United States, Italy and Spain.

As originally analysed: How many nucleated cells were present was estimated from reference gene primer amplification. Only in-frame clones appear in the TCRdb table, and some are missing; sequencing was by immunoSEQ multiplex PCR. The DNA was the basis for D and trimming; V, J and clone size are from that table. Of about 230,000 clones detected, nearly 90% appear once; the ten largest clones hold roughly 4%. CDR1 is SGHTA, CDR2 FQGNSA, per germline. The CDR3 covers 16 residues. The V end lost 2 bases, the J end lost 1 base, and 14 bases lay between the germline ends. Sequencing used PBMCs or T cells enriched from blood (not recorded which). The source is a woman under 40 with acute COVID-19. This rearrangement joins TRBV7-2 to TRBJ1-1; maybe TRBD1 (5 bases). CDR3 nucleotide sequence: TGTGCCAGCAGCTTAAGGGTTCAGGGTCCGAACACTGAAGCTTTCTTT. Translation gives CASSLRVQGPNTEAFF.